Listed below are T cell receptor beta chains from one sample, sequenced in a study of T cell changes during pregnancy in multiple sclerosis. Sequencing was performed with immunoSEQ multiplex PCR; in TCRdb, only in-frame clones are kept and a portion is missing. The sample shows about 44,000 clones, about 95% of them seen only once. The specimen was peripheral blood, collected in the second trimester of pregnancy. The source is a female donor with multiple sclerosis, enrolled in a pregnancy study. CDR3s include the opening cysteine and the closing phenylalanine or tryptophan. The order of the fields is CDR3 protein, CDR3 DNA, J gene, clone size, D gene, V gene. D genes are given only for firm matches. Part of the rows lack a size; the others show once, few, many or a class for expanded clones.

cdr3_aa: CSVEEFSRHSRNTGELFF
cdr3_nt: TGCAGCGTTGAAGAATTTTCTAGGCACTCGAGAAACACCGGGGAGCTGTTTTTT
j_call: TRBJ2-2
clone_size: .
d_call: .
v_call: TRBV29-1

cdr3_aa: CASSPGGNEQFF
cdr3_nt: TGTGCCAGCAGCCCTGGCGGCAATGAGCAGTTCTTC
j_call: TRBJ2-1
clone_size: .
d_call: .
v_call: TRBV9

cdr3_aa: CASSFIPDSEQFF
cdr3_nt: TGTGCCAGCAGCTTTATTCCTGACAGCGAGCAGTTCTTC
j_call: TRBJ2-1
clone_size: .
d_call: .
v_call: TRBV7-9

cdr3_aa: CASSDRDRGDNQPQHF
cdr3_nt: TGCGCCAGCAGCGACCGCGACAGGGGAGACAATCAGCCCCAGCATTTT
j_call: TRBJ1-5
clone_size: once
d_call: TRBD1
v_call: TRBV5-1

cdr3_aa: CASRDRGDQPQHF
cdr3_nt: TGTGCCAGCAGAGACAGGGGGGATCAGCCCCAGCATTTT
j_call: TRBJ1-5
clone_size: .
d_call: TRBD1
v_call: TRBV27

cdr3_aa: CASSLEGQGKEETQYF
cdr3_nt: TGTGCCAGCAGCTTAGAGGGACAGGGAAAAGAAGAGACCCAGTACTTC
j_call: TRBJ2-5
clone_size: .
d_call: TRBD1
v_call: TRBV7-9

cdr3_aa: CASSLASGSSTGEQYF
cdr3_nt: TGTGCCAGCAGCTTAGCGTCGGGGTCGTCAACTGGCGAGCAGTACTTC
j_call: TRBJ2-7
clone_size: .
d_call: .
v_call: TRBV7-2

cdr3_aa: CASSPAGNTEAFF
cdr3_nt: TGCGCCAGCAGCCCTGCGGGGAACACTGAAGCTTTCTTT
j_call: TRBJ1-1
clone_size: .
d_call: .
v_call: TRBV5-1

cdr3_aa: CASSLVASGSNEQYF
cdr3_nt: TGTGCCAGCAGTTTAGTCGCTAGCGGGAGCAACGAGCAGTACTTC
j_call: TRBJ2-7
clone_size: .
d_call: TRBD2
v_call: TRBV28

cdr3_aa: CASSARTGVNTEAFF
cdr3_nt: TGTGCCAGCAGCGCCCGGACAGGGGTCAACACTGAAGCTTTCTTT
j_call: TRBJ1-1
clone_size: .
d_call: TRBD1
v_call: TRBV7-2

cdr3_aa: CASKTGTSNTEAFF
cdr3_nt: TGCGCCAGCAAAACAGGGACGTCGAACACTGAAGCTTTCTTT
j_call: TRBJ1-1
clone_size: .
d_call: .
v_call: TRBV5-1

cdr3_aa: CASSQVMGRVLGYTF
cdr3_nt: TGCGCCAGCAGCCAAGTCATGGGCAGGGTTTTAGGCTACACCTTC
j_call: TRBJ1-2
clone_size: .
d_call: .
v_call: TRBV4-3

cdr3_aa: CASGFTRGTGVPGELFF
cdr3_nt: TGTGCTAGTGGTTTTACTCGGGGGACAGGGGTCCCCGGGGAGCTGTTTTTT
j_call: TRBJ2-2
clone_size: .
d_call: TRBD1
v_call: TRBV12-5

cdr3_aa: CASSITGTSRSPNEQFF
cdr3_nt: TGTGCCAGTAGTATTACGGGGACTAGCCGTAGCCCCAATGAGCAGTTCTTC
j_call: TRBJ2-1
clone_size: .
d_call: TRBD2
v_call: TRBV19

cdr3_aa: CASSEAETVTYNEQFF
cdr3_nt: TGTGCCAGCAGTGAAGCGGAGACAGTAACCTACAATGAGCAGTTCTTC
j_call: TRBJ2-1
clone_size: .
d_call: .
v_call: TRBV6-1

cdr3_aa: CASAAGTGGFGYTF
cdr3_nt: TGCGCCAGCGCAGCCGGGACAGGGGGCTTTGGCTACACCTTC
j_call: TRBJ1-2
clone_size: .
d_call: TRBD1
v_call: TRBV5-1

cdr3_aa: CASSHDRFNYGYTF
cdr3_nt: TGCGCCAGCAGCCACGACAGGTTTAACTATGGCTACACCTTC
j_call: TRBJ1-2
clone_size: .
d_call: .
v_call: TRBV4-3

cdr3_aa: CASSLLDGSSFNEQFF
cdr3_nt: TGTGCCAGCAGTTTATTGGACGGGAGTAGCTTCAATGAGCAGTTCTTC
j_call: TRBJ2-1
clone_size: .
d_call: .
v_call: TRBV28

cdr3_aa: CASSPGLAGGPGGTDTQYF
cdr3_nt: TGCGCCAGCAGCCCCGGACTAGCGGGAGGCCCGGGAGGCACAGATACGCAGTATTTT
j_call: TRBJ2-3
clone_size: .
d_call: TRBD2
v_call: TRBV5-1

cdr3_aa: CASSTANSQQYF
cdr3_nt: TGTGCCAGTAGCACCGCCAATAGCCAGCAGTACTTC
j_call: TRBJ2-7
clone_size: .
d_call: .
v_call: TRBV19

cdr3_aa: CASSVEVGVYEQYF
cdr3_nt: TGTGCCAGCAGCGTAGAGGTGGGAGTGTACGAGCAGTACTTC
j_call: TRBJ2-7
clone_size: .
d_call: .
v_call: TRBV9

cdr3_aa: CASSDSLTGGWNTEAFF
cdr3_nt: TGTGCCAGCAGCGACTCGTTGACAGGGGGCTGGAACACTGAAGCTTTCTTT
j_call: TRBJ1-1
clone_size: .
d_call: TRBD1
v_call: TRBV2

cdr3_aa: CASSLVAGVGDTQYF
cdr3_nt: TGCGCCAGCAGCTTGGTAGCGGGAGTCGGAGATACGCAGTATTTT
j_call: TRBJ2-3
clone_size: .
d_call: TRBD2
v_call: TRBV5-1

cdr3_aa: CASSAILRGSYNEQFF
cdr3_nt: TGTGCCAGCAGCGCCATCCTCAGAGGGTCCTACAATGAGCAGTTCTTC
j_call: TRBJ2-1
clone_size: .
d_call: .
v_call: TRBV7-9

cdr3_aa: CASSLGTGGKNIQYF
cdr3_nt: TGTGCCAGCAGCTTAGGGACGGGGGGGAAAAACATTCAGTACTTC
j_call: TRBJ2-4
clone_size: .
d_call: TRBD2
v_call: TRBV7-2

cdr3_aa: CASSLVRTSIDEQYF
cdr3_nt: TGCGCCAGCAGCTTGGTTCGGACTAGTATCGACGAGCAGTACTTC
j_call: TRBJ2-7
clone_size: .
d_call: TRBD2
v_call: TRBV5-1

cdr3_aa: CATSSGTAGGPQHF
cdr3_nt: TGTGCCACCAGCAGTGGGACAGCCGGAGGGCCCCAGCATTTT
j_call: TRBJ1-5
clone_size: .
d_call: TRBD1
v_call: TRBV15

cdr3_aa: CATQQRDRLTEAFF
cdr3_nt: TGTGCCACCCAACAGAGGGACAGGCTAACTGAAGCTTTCTTT
j_call: TRBJ1-1
clone_size: .
d_call: TRBD1
v_call: TRBV6-5